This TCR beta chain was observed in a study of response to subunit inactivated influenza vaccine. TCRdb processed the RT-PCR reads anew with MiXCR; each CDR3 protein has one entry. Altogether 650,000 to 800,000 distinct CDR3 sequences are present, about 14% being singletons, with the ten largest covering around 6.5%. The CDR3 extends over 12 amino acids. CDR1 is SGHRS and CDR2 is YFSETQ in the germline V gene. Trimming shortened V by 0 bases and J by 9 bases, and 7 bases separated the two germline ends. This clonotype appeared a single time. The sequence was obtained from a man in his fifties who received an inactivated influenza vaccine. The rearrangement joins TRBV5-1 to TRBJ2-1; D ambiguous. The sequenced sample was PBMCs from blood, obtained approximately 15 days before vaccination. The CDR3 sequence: CASSLARSEQFF. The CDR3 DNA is TGCGCCAGCAGCTTGGCCAGGAGTGAGCAGTTCTTC.